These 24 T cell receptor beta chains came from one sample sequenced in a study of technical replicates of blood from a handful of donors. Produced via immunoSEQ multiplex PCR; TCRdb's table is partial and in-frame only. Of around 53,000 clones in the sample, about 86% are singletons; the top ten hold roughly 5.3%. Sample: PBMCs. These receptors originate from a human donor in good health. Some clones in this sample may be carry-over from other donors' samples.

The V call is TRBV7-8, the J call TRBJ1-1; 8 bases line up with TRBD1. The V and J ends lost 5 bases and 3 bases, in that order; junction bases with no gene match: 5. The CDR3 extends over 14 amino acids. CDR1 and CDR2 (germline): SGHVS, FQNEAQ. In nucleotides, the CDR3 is TGTGCCAGCAGCAGATCACAGGGGGACACTGAAGCTTTCTTT. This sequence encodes CASSRSQGDTEAFF.

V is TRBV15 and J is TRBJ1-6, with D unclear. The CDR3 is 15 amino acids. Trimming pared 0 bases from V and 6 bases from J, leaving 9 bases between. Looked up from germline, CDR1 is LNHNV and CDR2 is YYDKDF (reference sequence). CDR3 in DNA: TGTGCCACCAGCAGAGATCCCCTCCGTAATTCACCCCTCCACTTT. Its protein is CATSRDPLRNSPLHF.

The CDR3, as DNA: TGTGCCAGCAGTGTGAAGGGACTGGAAACCTACGAGCAGTACTTC. Translated: CASSVKGLETYEQYF. V and J are TRBV2 and TRBJ2-7; weak D call: TRBD2 (6 bases). The CDR3 contains 15 residues. Trimming removed 4 bases from V and 2 bases from J, with 15 bases in between. The germline CDR1 and CDR2 sequences are SNHLY and FYNNEI.

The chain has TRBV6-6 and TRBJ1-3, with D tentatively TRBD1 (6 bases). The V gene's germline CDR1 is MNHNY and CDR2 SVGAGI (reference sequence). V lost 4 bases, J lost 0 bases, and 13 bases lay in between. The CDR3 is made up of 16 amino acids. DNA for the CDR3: TGTGCCAGCAGTTTGCAGGGGCCTCGCTCTGGAAACACCATATATTTT. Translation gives CASSLQGPRSGNTIYF.

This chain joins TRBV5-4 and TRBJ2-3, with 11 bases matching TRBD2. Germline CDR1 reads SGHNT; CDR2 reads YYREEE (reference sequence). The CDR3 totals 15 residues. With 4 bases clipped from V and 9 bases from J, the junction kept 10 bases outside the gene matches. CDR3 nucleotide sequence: TGTGCCAGCAGCCTGACCGGGACTAGCGGCGAAACGCAGTATTTT. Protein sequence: CASSLTGTSGETQYF.

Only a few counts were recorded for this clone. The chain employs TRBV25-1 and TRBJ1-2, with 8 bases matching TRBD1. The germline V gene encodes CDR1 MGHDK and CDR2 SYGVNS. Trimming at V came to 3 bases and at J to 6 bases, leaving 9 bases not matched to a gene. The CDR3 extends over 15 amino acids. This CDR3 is CASSDFTGGLNGYTF. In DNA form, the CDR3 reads TGTGCCAGCAGTGATTTCACAGGGGGTCTGAATGGCTACACCTTC.

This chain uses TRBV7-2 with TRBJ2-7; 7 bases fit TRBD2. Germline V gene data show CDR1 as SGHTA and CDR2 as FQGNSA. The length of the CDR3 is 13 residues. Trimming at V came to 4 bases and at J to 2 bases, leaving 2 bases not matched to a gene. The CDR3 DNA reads TGTGCCAGCAGCTGGGGGGGAACCTACGAGCAGTACTTC. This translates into CASSWGGTYEQYF.

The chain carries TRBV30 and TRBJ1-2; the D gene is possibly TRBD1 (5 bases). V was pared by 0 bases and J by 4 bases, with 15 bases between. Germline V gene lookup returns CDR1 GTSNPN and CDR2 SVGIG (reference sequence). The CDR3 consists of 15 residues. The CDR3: CAWSVSRSTVYGYTF. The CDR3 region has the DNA TGTGCCTGGAGTGTATCCCGCTCGACAGTCTATGGCTACACCTTC.

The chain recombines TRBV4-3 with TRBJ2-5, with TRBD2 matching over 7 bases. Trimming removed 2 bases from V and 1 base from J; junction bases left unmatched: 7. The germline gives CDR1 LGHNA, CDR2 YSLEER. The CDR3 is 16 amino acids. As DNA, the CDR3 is TGCGCCAGCAGCCAACACCGCGGGGGAATCCAAGAGACCCAGTACTTC. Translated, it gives CASSQHRGGIQETQYF.

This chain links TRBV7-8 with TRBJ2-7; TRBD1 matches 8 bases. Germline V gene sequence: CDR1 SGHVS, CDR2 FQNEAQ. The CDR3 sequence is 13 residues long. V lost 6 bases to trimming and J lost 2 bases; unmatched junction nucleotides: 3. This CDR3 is CASRKDRAYEQYF. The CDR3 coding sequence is TGTGCCAGCAGAAAGGACAGGGCCTACGAGCAGTACTTC.

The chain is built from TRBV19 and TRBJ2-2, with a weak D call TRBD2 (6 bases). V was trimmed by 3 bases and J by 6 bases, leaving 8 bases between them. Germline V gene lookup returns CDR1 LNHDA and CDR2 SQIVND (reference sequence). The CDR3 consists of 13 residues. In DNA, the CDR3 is TGTGCCAGTAGTATCGGGGGTGCCGGGGAGCTGTTTTTT. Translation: CASSIGGAGELFF. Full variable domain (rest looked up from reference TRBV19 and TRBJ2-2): DGGITQSPKYLFRKEGQNVTLSCEQNLNHDAMYWYRQDPGQGLRLIYYSQIVNDFQKGDIAEGYSVSREKKESFPLTVTSAQKNPTAFYLCASSIGGAGELFFGEGSRLTVL.

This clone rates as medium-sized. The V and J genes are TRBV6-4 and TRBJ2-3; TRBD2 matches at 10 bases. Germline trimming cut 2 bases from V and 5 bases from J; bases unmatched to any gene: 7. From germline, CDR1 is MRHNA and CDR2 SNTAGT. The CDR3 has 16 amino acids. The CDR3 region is CASSDVAGGGKDTQYF. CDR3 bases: TGTGCCAGCAGTGACGTAGCGGGGGGAGGTAAAGATACGCAGTATTTT.

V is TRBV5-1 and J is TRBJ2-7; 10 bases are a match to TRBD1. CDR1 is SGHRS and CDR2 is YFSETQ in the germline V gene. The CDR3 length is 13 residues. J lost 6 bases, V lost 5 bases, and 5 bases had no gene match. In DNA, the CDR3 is TGCGCCAGCAGTTGGACAGGGGGTTCCGAGCAGTACTTC. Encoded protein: CASSWTGGSEQYF.

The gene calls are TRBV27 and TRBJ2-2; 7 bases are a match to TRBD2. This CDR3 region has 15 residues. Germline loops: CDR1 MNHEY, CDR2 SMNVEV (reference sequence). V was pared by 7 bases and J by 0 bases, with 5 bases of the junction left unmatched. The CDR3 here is CASTERGSNTGELFF. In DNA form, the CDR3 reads TGTGCCAGCACCGAGCGGGGATCGAACACCGGGGAGCTGTTTTTT.

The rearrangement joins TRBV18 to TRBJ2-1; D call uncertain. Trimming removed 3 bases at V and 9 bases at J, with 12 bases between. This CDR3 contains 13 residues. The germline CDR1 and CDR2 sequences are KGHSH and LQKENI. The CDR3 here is CASSPEVYGEQFF. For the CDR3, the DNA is TGTGCCAGCTCACCTGAAGTGTACGGTGAGCAGTTCTTC.

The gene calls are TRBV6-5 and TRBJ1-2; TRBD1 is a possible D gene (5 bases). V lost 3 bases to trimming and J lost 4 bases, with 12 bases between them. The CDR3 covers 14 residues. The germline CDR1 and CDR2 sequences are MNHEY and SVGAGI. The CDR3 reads CASSYRGIGYGYTF. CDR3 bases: TGTGCCAGCAGTTATCGGGGGATAGGCTATGGCTACACCTTC.

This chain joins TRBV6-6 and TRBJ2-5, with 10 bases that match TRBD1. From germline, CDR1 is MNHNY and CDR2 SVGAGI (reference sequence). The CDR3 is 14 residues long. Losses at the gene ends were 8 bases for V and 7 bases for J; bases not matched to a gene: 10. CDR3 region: CASGPSGQGGTQYF. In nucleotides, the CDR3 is TGTGCCAGCGGCCCCTCCGGACAGGGGGGGACCCAGTACTTC.

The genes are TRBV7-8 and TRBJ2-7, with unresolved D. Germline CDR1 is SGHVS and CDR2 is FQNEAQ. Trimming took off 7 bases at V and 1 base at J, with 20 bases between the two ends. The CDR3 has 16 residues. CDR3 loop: CASKLGRPGVSYEQYF. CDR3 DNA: TGTGCCAGCAAACTGGGCAGGCCCGGTGTTTCCTACGAGCAGTACTTC.

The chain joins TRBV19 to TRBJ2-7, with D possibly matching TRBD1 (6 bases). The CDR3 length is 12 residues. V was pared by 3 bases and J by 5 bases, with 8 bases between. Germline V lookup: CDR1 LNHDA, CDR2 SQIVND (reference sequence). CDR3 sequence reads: CASSMGTNEQYF. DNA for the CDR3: TGTGCCAGTAGTATGGGGACAAACGAGCAGTACTTC. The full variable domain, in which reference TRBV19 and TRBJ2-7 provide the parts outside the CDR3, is DGGITQSPKYLFRKEGQNVTLSCEQNLNHDAMYWYRQDPGQGLRLIYYSQIVNDFQKGDIAEGYSVSREKKESFPLTVTSAQKNPTAFYLCASSMGTNEQYFGPGTRLTVT.

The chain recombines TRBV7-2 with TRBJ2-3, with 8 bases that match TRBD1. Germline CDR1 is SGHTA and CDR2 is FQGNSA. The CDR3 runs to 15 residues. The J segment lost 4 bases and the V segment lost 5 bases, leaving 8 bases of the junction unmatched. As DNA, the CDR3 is TGTGCCAGCAGCACCCAGACAGGGGCGTCAGATACGCAGTATTTT. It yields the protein CASSTQTGASDTQYF.

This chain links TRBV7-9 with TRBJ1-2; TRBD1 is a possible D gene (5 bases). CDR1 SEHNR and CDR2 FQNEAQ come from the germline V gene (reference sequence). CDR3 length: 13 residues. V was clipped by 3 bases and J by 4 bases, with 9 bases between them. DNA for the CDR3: TGTGCCAGCAGCTTCAGGGCAGGCTATGGCTACACCTTC. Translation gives CASSFRAGYGYTF. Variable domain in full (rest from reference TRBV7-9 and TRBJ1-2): DTGVSQNPRHKITKRGQNVTFRCDPISEHNRLYWYRQTLGQGPEFLTYFQNEAQLEKSRLLSDRFSAERPKGSFSTLEIQRTEQGDSAMYLCASSFRAGYGYTFGSGTRLTVV.

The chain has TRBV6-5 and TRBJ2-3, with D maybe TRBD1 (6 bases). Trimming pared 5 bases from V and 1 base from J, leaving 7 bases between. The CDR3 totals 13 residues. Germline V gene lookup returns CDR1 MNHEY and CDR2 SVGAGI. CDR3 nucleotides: TGTGCCAGCAGTCGACAGGGCACAGATACGCAGTATTTT. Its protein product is CASSRQGTDTQYF.

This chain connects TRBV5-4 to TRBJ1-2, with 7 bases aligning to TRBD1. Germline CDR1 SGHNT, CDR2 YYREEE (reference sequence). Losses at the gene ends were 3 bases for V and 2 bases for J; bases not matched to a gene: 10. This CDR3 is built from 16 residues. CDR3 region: CASSSEQGMANYGYTF. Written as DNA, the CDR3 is TGTGCCAGCAGCTCGGAACAGGGGATGGCGAACTATGGCTACACCTTC.

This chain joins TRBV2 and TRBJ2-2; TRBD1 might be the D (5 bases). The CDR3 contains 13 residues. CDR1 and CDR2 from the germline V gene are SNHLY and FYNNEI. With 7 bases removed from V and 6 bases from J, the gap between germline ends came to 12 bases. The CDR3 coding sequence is TGTGCCAGCATCCAAGGGGCTGCCGGGGAGCTGTTTTTT. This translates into CASIQGAAGELFF.